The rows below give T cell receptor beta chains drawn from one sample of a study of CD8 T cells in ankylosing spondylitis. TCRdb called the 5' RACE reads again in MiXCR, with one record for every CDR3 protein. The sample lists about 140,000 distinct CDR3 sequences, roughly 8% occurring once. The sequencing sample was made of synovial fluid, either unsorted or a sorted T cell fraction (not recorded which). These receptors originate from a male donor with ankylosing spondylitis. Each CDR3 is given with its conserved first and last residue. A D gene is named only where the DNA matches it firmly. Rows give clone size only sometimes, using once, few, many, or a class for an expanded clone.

TGTGCCAGCAGCCCGGACGCTGGAGGTTCTGCAGATACGCAGTATTTT CASSPDAGGSADTQYF TRBJ2-3 NA 16 NA TRBV4-2
TGCAGTGCAAGGAGTCCCTCCTACGAGCAGTACTTC CSARSPSYEQYF TRBJ2-7 NA 12 NA TRBV20-1
TGCGCCAGCAGCCAACAAGACAGGGAGTCCCCACCCCTCCACTTT CASSQQDRESPPLHF TRBJ1-6 TRBD1 15 many TRBV4-1
TGCAGTGCTAGTAAACGAGGGCGTCAGTACGAGCAGTACTTC CSASKRGRQYEQYF TRBJ2-7 NA 14 NA TRBV20-1
TGTGCCAGCAGCAAGACTAGCGATAGCTCCTACAATGAGCAGTTCTTC CASSKTSDSSYNEQFF TRBJ2-1 TRBD2 16 many TRBV7-8
TGCAGTGCTCCGACAGCTTCTAACTATGGCTACACCTTC CSAPTASNYGYTF TRBJ1-2 NA 13 NA TRBV20-1
TGCGCCAGCAGCTTGAGGACAGCGAACACCGGGGAGCTGTTTTTT CASSLRTANTGELFF TRBJ2-2 NA 15 many TRBV5-1
TGTGCCAGCAGTAATCCAGGGGGCGGTCGCTCCTACGAGCAGTACTTC CASSNPGGGRSYEQYF TRBJ2-7 TRBD1 16 few TRBV27
TGTGCCATCACCCGGGACACTGGAGAAGAGCAGTACTTC CAITRDTGEEQYF TRBJ2-7 NA 13 many TRBV10-3
TGTGCCAGCAGCGTAGCTTGGGGAGAACGAACGCAGTATTTT CASSVAWGERTQYF TRBJ2-3 NA 14 many TRBV9